These 12 T cell receptor beta chains were sequenced from one sample in a study of beta chain features in type 1 diabetes. The isolated RNA, all of it, was reverse transcribed, so expressed TCRB transcripts were what got sequenced. Measured with immunoSEQ multiplex PCR; TCRdb has only the in-frame clones, and not every one. The data show 250,000 or so clones, around 65% seen once. The sequenced sample consisted of naive CD4+ T cells from blood. Every receptor here comes from a man aged 25 to 40 in good health.

The CDR3 DNA sequence: TGTGCCAGCAGCGTAGCTATTTCACTGGAGGGCTACACCTTC. This translates into CASSVAISLEGYTF. The gene calls are TRBV9 and TRBJ1-2; no clear D gene. Trimming shortened V by 0 bases and J by 8 bases, and 14 bases separated the two germline ends. CDR3 size: 14 residues. CDR1 and CDR2 from the germline V gene are SGDLS and YYNGEE.

The chain couples TRBV13 to TRBJ1-6, with D possibly matching TRBD1 (6 bases). The ends were cut back, 5 bases at V and 8 bases at J, with 19 bases in the middle. The germline CDR1 and CDR2 sequences are PRHDT and FYEKMQ (reference sequence). The CDR3 sequence is 16 residues long. In nucleotides, the CDR3 is TGTGCCAGCAGCCAACTATCCAGGGGCCGTTATTCACCCCTCCACTTT. It is translated as CASSQLSRGRYSPLHF. Supplemented by reference TRBV13 and TRBJ1-6, the full variable domain reads AAGVIQSPRHLIKEKRETATLKCYPIPRHDTVYWYQQGPGQDPQFLISFYEKMQSDKGSIPDRFSAQQFSDYHSELNMSSLELGDSALYFCASSQLSRGRYSPLHFGNGTRLTVT.

The chain has TRBV7-9 and TRBJ2-5, with 11 bases lining up with TRBD2. Germline CDR1 SEHNR, CDR2 FQNEAQ (reference sequence). V shed 11 bases, J shed 2 bases, and the junction held 10 bases outside the gene matches. The CDR3 runs to 15 residues. The CDR3 DNA follows: TGTGCCTTCCGCCGACTAGCGGGATCGCAAGAGACCCAGTACTTC. This gives the protein CAFRRLAGSQETQYF. Filled out from reference TRBV7-9 and TRBJ2-5, the complete variable domain reads DTGVSQNPRHKITKRGQNVTFRCDPISEHNRLYWYRQTLGQGPEFLTYFQNEAQLEKSRLLSDRFSAERPKGSFSTLEIQRTEQGDSAMYLCAFRRLAGSQETQYFGPGTRLLVL.

The chain combines TRBV30 with TRBJ1-6; possible D gene TRBD1, 5 bases. Between the trimmed V and J ends, which lost 4 bases and 10 bases, there was a span of 17 bases. This CDR3 has 14 residues. In germline, CDR1 is GTSNPN, CDR2 SVGIG (reference sequence). CDR3 nucleotides: TGTGCCTGGACAAGGGGCCGATGGGAATCACCCCTCCACTTT. It is translated as CAWTRGRWESPLHF.

The chain links TRBV30 to TRBJ2-3; 8 positions match TRBD2. V trimming: 0 bases; J trimming: 4 bases; junction bases outside the gene matches: 6. The germline V gene encodes CDR1 GTSNPN and CDR2 SVGIG (reference sequence). CDR3 length equals 15 residues. The CDR3 sequence: CAWSVASGFPDTQYF. Here the CDR3 DNA reads TGTGCCTGGAGTGTCGCTAGCGGGTTTCCAGATACGCAGTATTTT.

The chain has TRBV4-3 and TRBJ2-5; TRBD1 is a possible D gene (6 bases). CDR3 length: 15 residues. Per the germline V gene, CDR1 is LGHNA and CDR2 is YSLEER. The V end lost 8 bases, the J end lost 2 bases, and 18 bases lay between the germline ends. CDR3 region: CASSAQGTPQETQYF. The CDR3 nucleotides read TGCGCCAGCTCAGCCCAGGGGACACCTCAAGAGACCCAGTACTTC.

This clone was recorded only once. CDR3 loop: CASSPRTAGTDTQYF. The CDR3 DNA follows: TGTGCCAGCAGCCCGAGGACAGCTGGCACAGATACGCAGTATTTT. V usage is TRBV11-2 and J usage is TRBJ2-3; a possible D gene is TRBD1 (6 bases). The germline V gene encodes CDR1 SGHAT and CDR2 FQNNGV. This CDR3 contains 15 residues. With 5 bases removed from V and 1 base from J, the gap between germline ends came to 13 bases.

This rearrangement joins TRBV25-1 to TRBJ2-7, with TRBD1 matching over 7 bases. Germline V gene sequence: CDR1 MGHDK, CDR2 SYGVNS. The CDR3 is 13 amino acids. V gave up 11 bases and J gave up 2 bases; unmatched junction bases: 9. CDR3 sequence (DNA): TGTGCCTCGGGACAGATCGAAACCTACGAGCAGTACTTC. Translated, it gives CASGQIETYEQYF.

V usage is TRBV15 and J usage is TRBJ1-5; D possibly corresponds to TRBD1 (5 bases). In germline, CDR1 is LNHNV, CDR2 YYDKDF (reference sequence). This CDR3 has 13 residues. V lost 4 bases and J 7 bases, leaving 11 bases between the germline ends. CDR3 sequence: CATSIGAGQPQHF. The CDR3, as DNA: TGTGCCACCAGCATCGGGGCCGGGCAGCCCCAGCATTTT.

The table lists this clone with a few counts. The chain uses TRBV7-9 and TRBJ1-1; 9 bases align to TRBD1. V lost 5 bases, J lost 11 bases, and 3 bases stayed unmatched. This CDR3 has 11 residues. The germline gives CDR1 SEHNR, CDR2 FQNEAQ (reference sequence). CDR3 DNA sequence: TGTGCCAGCAGCGTCGGGACAGGGGCTTTCTTT. Amino acid sequence: CASSVGTGAFF. Complete variable domain (other parts from reference TRBV7-9 and TRBJ1-1): DTGVSQNPRHKITKRGQNVTFRCDPISEHNRLYWYRQTLGQGPEFLTYFQNEAQLEKSRLLSDRFSAERPKGSFSTLEIQRTEQGDSAMYLCASSVGTGAFFGQGTRLTVV.

This clone appeared a few times. J is TRBJ2-7 and V is TRBV19, with a tentative D call TRBD1 (5 bases). V gave up 4 bases and J gave up 3 bases, with 13 bases separating them. This CDR3 spans 14 amino acids. Germline V gives CDR1 LNHDA, CDR2 SQIVND (reference sequence). CDR3 DNA sequence: TGTGCCAGTAGTAAAAGACAGCTAGACTACGAGCAGTACTTC. This encodes CASSKRQLDYEQYF.

The rearrangement links TRBV25-1 to TRBJ2-1, with D possibly matching TRBD1 (6 bases). Trimming cost V 8 bases and J 10 bases, with 21 bases left between them. The length of the CDR3 is 14 residues. Germline V gene sequence: CDR1 MGHDK, CDR2 SYGVNS. The CDR3 here is CASGGHPVGVEQFF. The CDR3 nucleotides are TGTGCCAGCGGGGGACACCCAGTGGGGGTCGAGCAGTTCTTC.